This T cell receptor (beta chain) was sequenced in a study of CD8+CD57+ T cells in acquired aplastic anemia. Turning to the study itself: Sorted CD4+ and CD8+ cells gave an average of roughly 3 ug of DNA. General observations from the study: A significant difference in CD8+ Simpson's diversity between patients and controls was not found. Found in both controls and patients were 25 to 35 CD8+ CDR3 sequences.

The sequenced patients had an expansion of CD8+CD57+ cells seen by flow cytometry. All patients were therapy-naive when blood was sampled. Germline loops: CDR1 LNHDA, CDR2 SQIVND (reference sequence). The length of the CDR3 is 15 residues. V was shortened by 4 bases and J by 0 bases, with 11 bases between the two germline ends. This clonotype was observed many times. What it binds is not known. Genomic DNA provided the template from which TCR beta VDJ and CDR3 profiles were obtained. Each CDR3 protein is one row after TCRdb ran MiXCR on the reads. The sample includes over 150,000 distinct CDR3 sequences, roughly 49% of them seen just once.

The receptor was isolated from a human donor with aplastic anemia. The rearrangement uses TRBV19 and TRBJ2-3; D is uncertain. The sample was sorted CD4+, CD8+, or CD8+CD57+ T cells (not recorded which) from PBMCs. The CDR3 sequence: CASSKGRSSTDTQYF. In DNA form, the CDR3 reads TGTGCCAGTAGTAAGGGCAGATCTAGCACAGATACGCAGTATTTT. Looking up the rest from reference TRBV19 and TRBJ2-3 gives the full variable domain: DGGITQSPKYLFRKEGQNVTLSCEQNLNHDAMYWYRQDPGQGLRLIYYSQIVNDFQKGDIAEGYSVSREKKESFPLTVTSAQKNPTAFYLCASSKGRSSTDTQYFGPGTRLTVL.